What follows is one TCR beta chain and its context. Germline V gene sequence: CDR1 LGHDT, CDR2 YNNKEL (reference sequence). This CDR3 has 14 amino acids. This sample is part of a study of monozygotic twins with inflammatory bowel disease. Total RNA input per TCR library was around 3,600 ng. Samples each yielded cDNA through eight separate reactions. Two nested PCRs, of about 16 and 10 cycles, processed TCRalpha and TCRbeta cDNA. TCRdb re-called the 5' RACE reads and catalogs CDR3 proteins one per entry, DNA excluded. With approximately 120,000 distinct CDR3 sequences in the sample, the ten largest clones hold around 12%.

The chain carries TRBV3-1 and TRBJ2-5; no DNA is available, so the TRBD1 call from TCRdb remains unchecked. The sequencing input was blood. The TCR originated in a human donor with ulcerative colitis or Crohn's disease, or a healthy co-twin of an affected twin (not recorded which). The CDR3 is CASSQGTGTETQYF.